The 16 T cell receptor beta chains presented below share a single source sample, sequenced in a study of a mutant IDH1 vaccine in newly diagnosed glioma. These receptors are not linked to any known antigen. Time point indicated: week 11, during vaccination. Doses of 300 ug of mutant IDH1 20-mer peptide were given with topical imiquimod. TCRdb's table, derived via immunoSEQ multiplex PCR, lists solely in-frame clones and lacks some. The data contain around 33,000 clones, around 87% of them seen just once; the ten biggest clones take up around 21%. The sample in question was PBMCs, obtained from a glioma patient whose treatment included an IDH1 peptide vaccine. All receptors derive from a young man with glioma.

The CDR3 loop is CAWSSQENSPLHF. For the CDR3, the DNA is TGTGCCTGGAGTTCCCAGGAAAATTCACCCCTCCACTTT. The V call is TRBV30, the J call TRBJ1-6; D unresolved. V dropped 2 bases and J dropped 7 bases, with 9 bases sitting between them. The germline V gene has CDR1 GTSNPN and CDR2 SVGIG (reference sequence). The CDR3 sequence is 13 residues long.

The CDR3 here is CASSLAGYSGTEAFF. In DNA form, the CDR3 reads TGCGCCAGCAGCTTGGCCGGCTATAGCGGGACTGAAGCTTTCTTT. The chain is built from TRBV5-1 and TRBJ1-1; D remains ambiguous. Trimming cost V 0 bases and J 5 bases, with 14 bases left between them. From germline, CDR1 is SGHRS and CDR2 YFSETQ. This CDR3 is built from 15 residues.

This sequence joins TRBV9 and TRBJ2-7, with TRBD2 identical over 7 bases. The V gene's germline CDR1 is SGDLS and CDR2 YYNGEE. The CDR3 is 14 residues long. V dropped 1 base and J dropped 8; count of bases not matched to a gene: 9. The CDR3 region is CASSVLAEGVKQYF. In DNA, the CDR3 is TGTGCCAGCAGCGTACTAGCGGAGGGAGTAAAGCAGTACTTC. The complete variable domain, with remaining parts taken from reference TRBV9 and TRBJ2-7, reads DSGVTQTPKHLITATGQRVTLRCSPRSGDLSVYWYQQSLDQGLQFLIQYYNGEERAKGNILERFSAQQFPDLHSELNLSSLELGDSALYFCASSVLAEGVKQYFGPGTRLTVT.

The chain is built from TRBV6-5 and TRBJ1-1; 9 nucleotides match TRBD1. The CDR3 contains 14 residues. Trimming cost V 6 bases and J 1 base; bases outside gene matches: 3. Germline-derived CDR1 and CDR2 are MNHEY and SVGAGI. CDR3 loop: CASRVDRGNTEAFF. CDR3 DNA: TGTGCCAGCAGAGTGGACAGGGGGAACACTGAAGCTTTCTTT.

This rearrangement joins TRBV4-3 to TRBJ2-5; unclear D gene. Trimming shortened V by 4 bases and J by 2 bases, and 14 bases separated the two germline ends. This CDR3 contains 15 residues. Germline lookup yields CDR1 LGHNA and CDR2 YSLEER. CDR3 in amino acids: CASSRNLGKQETQYF. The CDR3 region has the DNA TGCGCCAGCAGCCGTAACCTGGGGAAGCAAGAGACCCAGTACTTC.

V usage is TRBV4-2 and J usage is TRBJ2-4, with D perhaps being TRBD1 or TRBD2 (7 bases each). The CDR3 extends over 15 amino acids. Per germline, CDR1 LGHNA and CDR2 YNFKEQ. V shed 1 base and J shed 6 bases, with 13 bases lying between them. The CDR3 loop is CASSQVSGGGNIQYF. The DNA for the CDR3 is TGTGCCAGCAGCCAAGTTTCAGGGGGGGGAAACATTCAGTACTTC.

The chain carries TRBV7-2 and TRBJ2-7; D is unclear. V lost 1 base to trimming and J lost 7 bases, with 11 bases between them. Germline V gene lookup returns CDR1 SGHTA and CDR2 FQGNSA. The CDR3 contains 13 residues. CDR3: CASSLGTMSEQYF. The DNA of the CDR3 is TGTGCCAGCAGCTTAGGTACGATGTCAGAGCAGTACTTC.

CDR3: CASSETDAGRTGELFF. In DNA, the CDR3 is TGTGCCAGCAGTGAAACGGACGCCGGTCGGACCGGGGAGCTGTTTTTT. The chain has TRBV25-1 and TRBJ2-2; D unclear. In germline, CDR1 is MGHDK, CDR2 SYGVNS. The CDR3 loop spans 16 amino acids. Trimming pared 2 bases from V and 5 bases from J, leaving 15 bases between.

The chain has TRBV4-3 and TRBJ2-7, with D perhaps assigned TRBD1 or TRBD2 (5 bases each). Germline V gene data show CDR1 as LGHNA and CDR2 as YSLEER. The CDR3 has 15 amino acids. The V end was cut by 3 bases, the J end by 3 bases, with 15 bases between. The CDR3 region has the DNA TGCGCCAGCAGCCAGGGGGAAGGGTTAAGCTACGAGCAGTACTTC. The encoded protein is CASSQGEGLSYEQYF.

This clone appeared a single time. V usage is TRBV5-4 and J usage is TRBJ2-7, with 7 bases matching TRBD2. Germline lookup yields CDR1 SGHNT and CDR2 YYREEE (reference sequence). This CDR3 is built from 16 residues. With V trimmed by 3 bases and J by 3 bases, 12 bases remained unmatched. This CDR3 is CASSWGGRQGSYEQYF. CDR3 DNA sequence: TGTGCCAGCAGCTGGGGGGGTAGGCAGGGAAGCTACGAGCAGTACTTC.

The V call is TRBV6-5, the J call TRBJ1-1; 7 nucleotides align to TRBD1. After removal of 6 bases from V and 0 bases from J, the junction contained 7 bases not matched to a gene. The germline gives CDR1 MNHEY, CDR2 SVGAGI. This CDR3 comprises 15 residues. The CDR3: CASSHPRGVNTEAFF. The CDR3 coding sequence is TGTGCCAGCAGCCACCCCAGGGGGGTGAACACTGAAGCTTTCTTT.

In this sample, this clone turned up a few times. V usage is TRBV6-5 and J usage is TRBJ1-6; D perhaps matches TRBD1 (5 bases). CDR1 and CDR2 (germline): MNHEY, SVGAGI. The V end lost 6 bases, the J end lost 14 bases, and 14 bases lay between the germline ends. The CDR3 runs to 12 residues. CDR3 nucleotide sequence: TGTGCCAGCAGCCCGGACACTTTGGCCCTCCACTTT. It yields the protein CASSPDTLALHF.

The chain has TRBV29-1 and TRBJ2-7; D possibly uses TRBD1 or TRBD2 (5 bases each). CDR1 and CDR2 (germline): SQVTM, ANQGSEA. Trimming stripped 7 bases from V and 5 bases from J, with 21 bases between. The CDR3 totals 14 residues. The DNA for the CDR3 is TGCAGCGCTTCCGGGACGATTGGATTAAACGAGCAGTACTTC. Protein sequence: CSASGTIGLNEQYF.

The CDR3, as DNA: TGTGCCAGCAGTTACTCGGGGGGTGGCTACGAGCAGTACTTC. Translation: CASSYSGGGYEQYF. This chain uses TRBV6-6 with TRBJ2-7, with D tentatively TRBD2 (6 bases). CDR1 is MNHNY and CDR2 is SVGAGI in the germline V gene (reference sequence). Trimming removed 0 bases from V and 3 bases from J, with 9 bases in between. CDR3 length: 14 amino acids.

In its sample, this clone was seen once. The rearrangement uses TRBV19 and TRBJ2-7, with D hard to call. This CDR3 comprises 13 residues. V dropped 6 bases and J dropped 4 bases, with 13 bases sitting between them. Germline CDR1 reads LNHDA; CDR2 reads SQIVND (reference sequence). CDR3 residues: CASSPRTVYEQYF. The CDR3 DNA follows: TGTGCCAGTAGCCCAAGGACCGTTTACGAGCAGTACTTC.

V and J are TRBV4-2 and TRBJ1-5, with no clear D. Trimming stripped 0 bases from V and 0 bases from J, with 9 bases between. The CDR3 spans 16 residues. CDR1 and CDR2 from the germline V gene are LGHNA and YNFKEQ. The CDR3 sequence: CASSQEAGNSNQPQHF. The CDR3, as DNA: TGTGCCAGCAGCCAAGAGGCGGGTAATAGCAATCAGCCCCAGCATTTT.